This T cell receptor (beta chain) was identified during a study of Ad26.COV2.S vaccination and SARS-CoV-2 variants. TCRdb's copy holds only in-frame clones and misses some; the assay was immunoSEQ multiplex PCR. The repertoire consists of around 400,000 clones, with around 82% occurring once and the leading ten covering approximately 7.8%. The V gene lost 4 bases and the J gene lost 4 bases, with 10 bases spanning the gap. The CDR3 length is 13 residues. Study-level points and caveats: Non-spike TCR breadth was similar in vaccine and placebo recipients. Overall T cell responses may have been underestimated by the analyses of TCR breadth and depth. In vaccinated individuals, spike-specific CD8+ and CD4+ T cell responses reportedly displayed substantial breadth.

This clone came up once. Its antigen is undetermined. Described treatment: over 15 received Ad26.COV2.S at low or high dose, single or two shots; about five received placebo; per-sample allocation not given. Samples were taken on day 63 after the first vaccine or placebo injection. Within Boston, the person who donated was an adult of 18-55 years. The clonotype comes from a person between 18 and 60 years old who received the Ad26.COV2.S COVID-19 vaccine or a placebo. Sequencing used peripheral blood, obtained in a trial of Ad26.COV2.S vaccine versus placebo. The chain employs TRBV23-1 and TRBJ1-2; D is undetermined. TRBV23-1 is placed among ORFs of uncertain function. This CDR3 reads CASSRPLPYGYTF. The CDR3 DNA is TGCGCCAGCAGTCGCCCTCTTCCCTATGGCTACACCTTC.